Reported below is one TCR beta chain. The data derive from a study of technical replicates of blood from a handful of donors. After removal of 6 bases from V and 6 bases from J, the junction contained 8 bases not matched to a gene. The V gene's germline CDR1 is SNHLY and CDR2 FYNNEI. The CDR3 is made up of 14 amino acids. Here immunoSEQ multiplex PCR was the method, and the copy in TCRdb shows in-frame clones only, minus some. The sample records some 94,000 clones, about 95% being singletons. The J gene is TRBJ1-2, the V gene TRBV2; 9 bases line up with TRBD1. The clonotype comes from a human donor in good health. Sequencing was carried out using T cells isolated from PBMCs. The CDR3 here is CASSSRQGVNGYTF. CDR3 DNA sequence: TGTGCCAGCAGCTCCAGACAGGGGGTAAATGGCTACACCTTC.